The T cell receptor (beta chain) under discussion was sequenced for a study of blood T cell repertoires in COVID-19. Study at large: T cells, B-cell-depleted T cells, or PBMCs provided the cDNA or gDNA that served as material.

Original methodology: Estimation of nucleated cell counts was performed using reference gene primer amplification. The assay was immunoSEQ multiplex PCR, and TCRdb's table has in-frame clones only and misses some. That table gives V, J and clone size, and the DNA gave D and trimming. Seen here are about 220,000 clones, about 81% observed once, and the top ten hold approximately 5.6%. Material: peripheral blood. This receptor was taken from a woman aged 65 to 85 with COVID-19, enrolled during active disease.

The CDR3 nucleotides are TGTGCCAGCATACGTCGGGAGGAGCAGTACTTC. It specifies CASIRREEQYF. V and J are TRBV6-1 and TRBJ2-7; D is possibly TRBD2 (6 bases). The length of the CDR3 is 11 residues. The ends were cut back, 7 bases at V and 7 bases at J, with 11 bases in the middle. Per germline, CDR1 MNHNS and CDR2 SASEGT.